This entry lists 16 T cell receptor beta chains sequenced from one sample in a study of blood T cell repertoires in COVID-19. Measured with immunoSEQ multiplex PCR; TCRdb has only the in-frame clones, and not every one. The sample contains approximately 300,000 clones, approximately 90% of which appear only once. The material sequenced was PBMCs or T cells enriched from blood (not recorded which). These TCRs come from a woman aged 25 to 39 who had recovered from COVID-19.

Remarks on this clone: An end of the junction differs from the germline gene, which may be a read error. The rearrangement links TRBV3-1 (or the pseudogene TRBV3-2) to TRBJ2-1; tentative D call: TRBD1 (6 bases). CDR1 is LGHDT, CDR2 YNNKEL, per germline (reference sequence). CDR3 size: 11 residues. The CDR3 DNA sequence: TGTGCCAACAGGGACACCTCATACAGGGTCTTC. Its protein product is CANRDTSYRVF.

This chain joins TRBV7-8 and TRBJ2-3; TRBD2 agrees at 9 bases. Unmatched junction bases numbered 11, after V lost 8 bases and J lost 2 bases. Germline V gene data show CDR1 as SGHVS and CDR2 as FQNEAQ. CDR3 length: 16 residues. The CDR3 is CASDPSAGGLTDTQYF. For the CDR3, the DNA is TGTGCCAGCGACCCGTCGGCGGGGGGGCTCACAGATACGCAGTATTTT.

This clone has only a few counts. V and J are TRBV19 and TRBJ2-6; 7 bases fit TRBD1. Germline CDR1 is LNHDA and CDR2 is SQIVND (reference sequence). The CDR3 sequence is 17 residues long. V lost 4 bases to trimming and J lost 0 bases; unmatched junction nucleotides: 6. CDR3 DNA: TGTGCCAGTAGTAAAAGGGGACAGAGCTCTGGGGCCAACGTCCTGACTTTC. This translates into CASSKRGQSSGANVLTF.

CDR3 sequence: CASSFGGVKETQYF. The CDR3 bases are TGTGCCAGCAGCTTCGGCGGGGTCAAAGAGACCCAGTACTTC. The chain carries TRBV7-6 and TRBJ2-5; tentatively, D is TRBD2 (6 bases). The germline V and J ends were trimmed by 3 bases and 3 bases, with 11 bases remaining between them. Germline V gives CDR1 SGHVS, CDR2 FNYEAQ. This CDR3 is 14 amino acids long.

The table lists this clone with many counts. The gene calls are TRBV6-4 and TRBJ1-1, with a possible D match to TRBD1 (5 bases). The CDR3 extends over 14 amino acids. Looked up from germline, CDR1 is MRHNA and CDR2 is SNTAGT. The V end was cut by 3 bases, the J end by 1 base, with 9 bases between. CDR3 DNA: TGTGCCAGCAGTGAACAGGCAGAGAACACTGAAGCTTTCTTT. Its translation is CASSEQAENTEAFF.

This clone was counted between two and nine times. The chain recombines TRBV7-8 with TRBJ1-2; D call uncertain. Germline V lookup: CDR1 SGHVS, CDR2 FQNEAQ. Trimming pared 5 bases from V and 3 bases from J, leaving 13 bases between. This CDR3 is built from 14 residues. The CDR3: CASSPGSQYYGYTF. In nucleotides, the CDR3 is TGTGCCAGCAGCCCTGGGTCACAGTACTATGGCTACACCTTC.

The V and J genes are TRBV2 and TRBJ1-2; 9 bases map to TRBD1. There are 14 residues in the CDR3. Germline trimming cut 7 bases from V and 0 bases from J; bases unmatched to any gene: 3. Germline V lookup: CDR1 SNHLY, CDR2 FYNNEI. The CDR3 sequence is CASKGQGTNYGYTF. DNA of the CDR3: TGTGCCAGCAAGGGACAGGGAACTAACTATGGCTACACCTTC.

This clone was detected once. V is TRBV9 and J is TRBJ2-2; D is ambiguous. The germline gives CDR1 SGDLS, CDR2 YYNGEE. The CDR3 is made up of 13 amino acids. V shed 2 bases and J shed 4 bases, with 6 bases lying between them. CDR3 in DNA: TGTGCCAGCAGCGTGCGAGCCACCGGGGAGCTGTTTTTT. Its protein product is CASSVRATGELFF.

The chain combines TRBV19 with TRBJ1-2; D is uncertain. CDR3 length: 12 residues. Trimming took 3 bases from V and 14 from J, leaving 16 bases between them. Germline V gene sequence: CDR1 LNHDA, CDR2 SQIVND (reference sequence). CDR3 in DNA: TGTGCCAGTAGTATCATTGGGAGGGCGCAAACCTTC. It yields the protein CASSIIGRAQTF.

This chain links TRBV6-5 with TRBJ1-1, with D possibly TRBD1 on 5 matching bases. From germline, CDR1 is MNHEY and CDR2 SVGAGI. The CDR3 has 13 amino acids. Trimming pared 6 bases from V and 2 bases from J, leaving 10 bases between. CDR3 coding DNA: TGTGCCAGCAGCTCGGACATTAACACTGAAGCTTTCTTT. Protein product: CASSSDINTEAFF.

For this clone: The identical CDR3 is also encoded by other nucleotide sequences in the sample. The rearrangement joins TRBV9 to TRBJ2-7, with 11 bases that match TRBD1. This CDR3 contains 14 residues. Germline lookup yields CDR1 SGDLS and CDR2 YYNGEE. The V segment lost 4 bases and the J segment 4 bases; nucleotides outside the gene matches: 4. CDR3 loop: CASSTGTGGYEQYF. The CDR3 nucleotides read TGTGCCAGCAGCACCGGGACAGGGGGTTACGAGCAGTACTTC. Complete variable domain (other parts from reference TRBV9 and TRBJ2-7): DSGVTQTPKHLITATGQRVTLRCSPRSGDLSVYWYQQSLDQGLQFLIQYYNGEERAKGNILERFSAQQFPDLHSELNLSSLELGDSALYFCASSTGTGGYEQYFGPGTRLTVT.

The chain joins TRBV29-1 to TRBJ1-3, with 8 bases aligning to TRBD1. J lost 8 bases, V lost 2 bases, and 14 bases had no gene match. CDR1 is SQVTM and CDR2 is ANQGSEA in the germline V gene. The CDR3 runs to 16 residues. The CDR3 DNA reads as TGCAGCGTTGAAAGACGTGACAGGGGATCATTCGACACCATATATTTT. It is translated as CSVERRDRGSFDTIYF.

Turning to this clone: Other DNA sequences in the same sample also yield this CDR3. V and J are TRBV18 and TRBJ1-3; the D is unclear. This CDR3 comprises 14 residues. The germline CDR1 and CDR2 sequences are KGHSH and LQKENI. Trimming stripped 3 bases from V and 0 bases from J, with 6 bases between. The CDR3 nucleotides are TGTGCCAGCTCACCCGAGAGCTCTGGAAACACCATATATTTT. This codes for CASSPESSGNTIYF. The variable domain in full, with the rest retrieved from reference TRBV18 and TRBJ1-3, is NAGVMQNPRHLVRRRGQEARLRCSPMKGHSHVYWYRQLPEEGLKFMVYLQKENIIDESGMPKERFSAEFPKEGPSILRIQQVVRGDSAAYFCASSPESSGNTIYFGEGSWLTVV.

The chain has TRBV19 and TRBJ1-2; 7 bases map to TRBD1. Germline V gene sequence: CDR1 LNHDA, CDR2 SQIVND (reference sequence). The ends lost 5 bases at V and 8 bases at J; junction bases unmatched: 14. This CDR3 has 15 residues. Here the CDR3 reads CASSALTGPPWGYTF. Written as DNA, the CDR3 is TGTGCCAGTAGTGCCCTGACAGGGCCCCCCTGGGGCTACACCTTC.

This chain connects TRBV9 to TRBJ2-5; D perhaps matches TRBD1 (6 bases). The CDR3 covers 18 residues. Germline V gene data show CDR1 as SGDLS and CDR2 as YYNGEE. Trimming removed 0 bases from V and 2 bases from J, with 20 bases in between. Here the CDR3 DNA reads TGTGCCAGCAGCGTAGCCCACGGGACAATAGTAGGTCAAGAGACCCAGTACTTC. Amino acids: CASSVAHGTIVGQETQYF.

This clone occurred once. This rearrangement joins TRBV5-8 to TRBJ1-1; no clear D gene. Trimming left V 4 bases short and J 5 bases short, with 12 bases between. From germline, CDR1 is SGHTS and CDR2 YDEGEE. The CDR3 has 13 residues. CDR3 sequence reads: CASSEGTRTEAFF. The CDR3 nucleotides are TGTGCCAGCAGCGAGGGTACGAGAACTGAAGCTTTCTTT.